Following are 4 T cell receptor beta chains from one sample sequenced in a study of cytomegalovirus exposure and HLA in healthy donors. 60 Vbeta and 13 Jbeta primers were used in PCR. TCRdb keeps only in-frame clones here, not all; method: immunoSEQ multiplex PCR. The repertoire holds approximately 100,000 clones, with more than 60% as singletons. Input material: PBMCs. The receptors originated from a man in his sixties in good health and CMV-seropositive.

The chain links TRBV7-8 to TRBJ2-1, with D perhaps matching TRBD2 (5 bases). The CDR3 length is 17 residues. The germline V gene encodes CDR1 SGHVS and CDR2 FQNEAQ. V gave up 5 bases and J gave up 5 bases, with 22 bases separating them. For the CDR3, the DNA is TGTGCCAGCAGCCTCACATCGGGATCAGTAGCAGACAATGAGCAGTTCTTC. This sequence encodes CASSLTSGSVADNEQFF.

CDR3 sequence (DNA): TGCAGTGCTAGTGGGACAGGGATTTTTTTT. This translates into CSASGTGIFF. The J gene is TRBJ1-4, the V gene TRBV20-1, with 9 bases lining up with TRBD1. With V trimmed by 3 bases and J by 17 bases, 4 bases remained unmatched. Germline V lookup: CDR1 DFQATT, CDR2 SNEGSKA (reference sequence). CDR3 length equals 10 residues.

The gene calls are TRBV6-5 and TRBJ1-1; no firm D call. The CDR3 loop spans 15 amino acids. With 5 bases removed from V and 4 bases from J, the gap between germline ends came to 17 bases. CDR1 and CDR2 (germline): MNHEY, SVGAGI. The CDR3 sequence is CASSADRVAITEAFF. CDR3 coding DNA: TGTGCCAGCAGTGCTGATCGGGTTGCGATCACTGAAGCTTTCTTT.

The rearrangement uses TRBV9 and TRBJ1-1, with D perhaps matching TRBD1 (5 bases). Germline CDR1 SGDLS, CDR2 YYNGEE. Deletions cut 4 bases from V and 8 bases from J, with 15 bases between. The CDR3 contains 13 residues. CDR3 nucleotides: TGTGCCAGCAGCCCACCAGGGTACGCAGAAGCTTTCTTT. Translating it yields CASSPPGYAEAFF.